This T cell receptor beta chain came from a study of regulatory T cells in long-lasting Graves disease. Study-level results: Shared public clonotypes totalled about 2,600 in persistent patients, compared with about a thousand in new patients. Repertoires from persistent disease leaned toward TRBV28, TRBJ1-2 and TRBJ2-5.

Arm-PCR of CDR3 regions and iRepertoire HTBI primers were the basis on which TCR beta libraries were built. TCRdb reanalysed the multiplex PCR reads using MiXCR and keeps one entry per CDR3 protein. The table has about 340,000 distinct CDR3 sequences, about 19% seen once. This clonotype was recorded a few times. Its antigen is unknown. Time point of the sample: persistent/refractory GD, antithyroid drugs over 5 years with positive TRAb. RNA from PBMCs was the source of the TCR library. From an endocrinology department in Xi'an, China, came the patients. The CDR3 sequence is 14 residues long. J lost 5 bases, V lost 3 bases, and 4 bases had no gene match. CDR1 and CDR2 (germline): DFQATT, SNEGSKA (reference sequence).

The sample consisted of peripheral blood mononuclear cells (PBMCs), taken when the disease was refractory, from a patient treated with antithyroid drugs. This chain links TRBV20-1 with TRBJ2-7, with 13 bases matching TRBD2. The clonotype originates from a female donor with Graves disease. The CDR3 nucleotides are TGCAGTGCTAGGAAACTAGCGGGAGGGGACGAGCAGTACTTC. It translates to CSARKLAGGDEQYF.